Shown below are 20 T cell receptor beta chains from a single sample sequenced in a study of long-term antiretroviral therapy in people with HIV. Version v3.0 of the immunoSEQ assay was performed at survey level. Using immunoSEQ multiplex PCR, the repertoire was profiled, and TCRdb retains in-frame clones only, with some absent. The table includes tens of thousands of clones, 80% to 90% detected once. The sequencing here drew on unsorted PBMCs, taken 1.8 years after starting antiretroviral therapy. The receptors stem from a woman aged 18-29 years with HIV.

V and J are TRBV11-2 and TRBJ1-1; no clear D. The CDR3 totals 15 residues. Germline V CDR1 and CDR2: SGHAT, FQNNGV. Trimming removed 1 base at V and 2 bases at J, with 11 bases between. As DNA, the CDR3 is TGTGCCAGCAGCTTAGGGGAGGGCAGTAACACTGAAGCTTTCTTT. Translation: CASSLGEGSNTEAFF.

The V and J genes are TRBV11-2 and TRBJ2-7; 11 nucleotides line up with TRBD1. CDR1 and CDR2 from the germline V gene are SGHAT and FQNNGV. This CDR3 has 14 residues. The junction had 4 bases not matched to a gene; V was cut back by 5 bases and J by 4 bases. CDR3 in DNA: TGTGCCAGCAGCACGGACAGGGGGCTATACGAGCAGTACTTC. Translation gives CASSTDRGLYEQYF.

The chain carries TRBV5-1 and TRBJ2-7; D gene uncertain. The CDR3 length is 13 residues. In germline, CDR1 is SGHRS, CDR2 YFSETQ. V was trimmed by 0 bases and J by 2 bases, leaving 6 bases between them. CDR3 nucleotides: TGCGCCAGCAGCTTGGCGGGCCCCTACGAGCAGTACTTC. Translated: CASSLAGPYEQYF.

This chain links TRBV4-1 with TRBJ2-7; D might be TRBD1 (5 bases). The CDR3 has 17 residues. The ends were cut back, 7 bases at V and 2 bases at J, with 24 bases in the middle. Germline V gene lookup returns CDR1 MGHRA and CDR2 YSYEKL. CDR3 bases: TGCGCCAGCACAATCGGTACACAGGCTACTATGGCCTACGAGCAGTACTTC. Translation gives CASTIGTQATMAYEQYF.

CDR3 DNA sequence: TGTGCCAGCAGCTTATTGGGTGTCGGGTATGCGAACACCGGGGAGCTGTTTTTT. It specifies CASSLLGVGYANTGELFF. The rearrangement links TRBV7-3 to TRBJ2-2; no reliable D call. The V end lost 2 bases, the J end lost 0 bases, and 16 bases lay between the germline ends. The CDR3 runs 18 residues. Germline values: CDR1 SGHTA, CDR2 FQGTGA.

The gene calls are TRBV10-3 and TRBJ2-2; 9 bases match TRBD1. Germline-derived CDR1 and CDR2 are ENHRY and SYGVKD. V was clipped by 6 bases and J by 6 bases; unmatched bases: 2. The CDR3 is 13 residues long. In nucleotides, the CDR3 is TGTGCCATCAGGGACAGGGGCCCCGGGGAGCTGTTTTTT. Translated, it gives CAIRDRGPGELFF.

The rearrangement uses TRBV7-8 and TRBJ2-5, with TRBD2 matching over 13 bases. Germline CDR1 and CDR2: SGHVS and FQNEAQ. The V and J ends lost 0 bases and 5 bases, in that order; junction bases with no gene match: 6. This CDR3 has 17 amino acids. The chain's CDR3 is CASSLAWTSGREETQYF. As DNA, the CDR3 is TGTGCCAGCAGCTTAGCGTGGACTAGCGGGAGAGAGGAGACCCAGTACTTC.

The V gene is TRBV7-8, the J gene TRBJ1-1; a possible D gene is TRBD1 (5 bases). Germline-derived CDR1 and CDR2 are SGHVS and FQNEAQ. Trimming cost V 4 bases and J 5 bases, with 17 bases left between them. CDR3 length equals 15 residues. CDR3 coding DNA: TGTGCCAGCAGCTCGTCCTGGGCGGGGGAGACTGAAGCTTTCTTT. This encodes CASSSSWAGETEAFF.

This clone appeared once. The CDR3 region has the DNA TGTGCCAGCAGTGAAGGGGGGGCACCCTACGAGCAGTACTTC. Translated: CASSEGGAPYEQYF. This rearrangement joins TRBV6-1 to TRBJ2-7; D is perhaps TRBD1 or TRBD2 (6 bases each). There are 14 residues in the CDR3. Per the germline V gene, CDR1 is MNHNS and CDR2 is SASEGT. The germline V and J ends were trimmed by 1 base and 2 bases, with 9 bases remaining between them.

The chain uses TRBV7-3 and TRBJ1-5, with D perhaps TRBD1 (6 bases). V lost 5 bases, J lost 2 bases, and 13 bases lay in between. Germline assignment: CDR1 SGHTA and CDR2 FQGTGA. The CDR3 is 15 residues long. In DNA, the CDR3 is TGTGCCAGCAGCGTGTCGGGGGCAGGCAATCAGCCCCAGCATTTT. Translation gives CASSVSGAGNQPQHF. Full variable domain (outside the CDR3, taken from reference TRBV7-3 and TRBJ1-5): GAGVSQTPSNKVTEKGKYVELRCDPISGHTALYWYRQSLGQGPEFLIYFQGTGAADDSGLPNDRFFAVRPEGSVSTLKIQRTERGDSAVYLCASSVSGAGNQPQHFGDGTRLSIL.

The chain couples TRBV6-5 to TRBJ2-3; 7 positions agree with TRBD2. The germline V gene encodes CDR1 MNHEY and CDR2 SVGAGI. V shed 6 bases and J 0 bases; nucleotides not matched to a gene: 3. The CDR3 loop spans 14 amino acids. CDR3 DNA: TGTGCCAGCAGGAGACTAGCTAGCACAGATACGCAGTATTTT. Its translation: CASRRLASTDTQYF.

This chain uses TRBV11-3 with TRBJ2-2; the match to TRBD2 covers 14 bases. In germline, CDR1 is SGHNT, CDR2 YENEEA. This CDR3 spans 18 amino acids. J gave up 2 bases and V 5 bases, and 7 bases lay outside the gene matches. CDR3 bases: TGTGCCAGCAGCAACCCCGGGACTAGCGGGAGAAACACCGGGGAGCTGTTTTTT. Protein: CASSNPGTSGRNTGELFF.

CDR3 coding DNA: TGTGCCAGCAGACAAAACAGGGGGCCACGGGAGACCCAGTACTTC. Protein: CASRQNRGPRETQYF. This rearrangement joins TRBV27 to TRBJ2-5, with TRBD1 identical over 9 bases. Germline CDR1 reads MNHEY; CDR2 reads SMNVEV (reference sequence). This CDR3 has 15 amino acids. Germline trimming cut 6 bases from V and 5 bases from J; bases unmatched to any gene: 10.

The chain links TRBV15 to TRBJ2-6; D remains unclear. From germline, CDR1 is LNHNV and CDR2 YYDKDF (reference sequence). The CDR3 loop spans 16 amino acids. V was trimmed by 0 bases and J by 0 bases, leaving 6 bases between them. For the CDR3, the DNA is TGTGCCACCAGCAGAGATGCCGTCTCTGGGGCCAACGTCCTGACTTTC. Protein: CATSRDAVSGANVLTF.

The chain is built from TRBV11-2 and TRBJ2-1; D gene unclear. Germline V gene data show CDR1 as SGHAT and CDR2 as FQNNGV. The CDR3 is made up of 13 amino acids. V lost 5 bases and J 2 bases, leaving 7 bases between the germline ends. CDR3 bases: TGTGCCAGCAGCCCAGGAACCTACAATGAGCAGTTCTTC. This gives the protein CASSPGTYNEQFF. The complete variable domain, with remaining parts taken from reference TRBV11-2 and TRBJ2-1, reads EAGVAQSPRYKIIEKRQSVAFWCNPISGHATLYWYQQILGQGPKLLIQFQNNGVVDDSQLPKDRFSAERLKGVDSTLKIQPAKLEDSAVYLCASSPGTYNEQFFGPGTRLTVL.

V is TRBV7-3 and J is TRBJ2-7, with 9 bases that match TRBD1. From germline, CDR1 is SGHTA and CDR2 FQGTGA. With 5 bases clipped from V and 5 bases from J, the junction kept 10 bases outside the gene matches. This CDR3 region has 15 residues. The DNA of the CDR3 is TGTGCCAGCAGCCTCCGGGGACAGGGTCTCGACGAGCAGTACTTC. It translates to CASSLRGQGLDEQYF.

V is TRBV4-3 and J is TRBJ1-5, with D maybe TRBD1 (6 bases). This CDR3 is 16 amino acids long. The germline V gene has CDR1 LGHNA and CDR2 YSLEER. V lost 0 bases and J 7 bases, leaving 16 bases between the germline ends. Here the CDR3 DNA reads TGCGCCAGCAGCCAAGATTCGGGGGGGCGCGGACAGCCCCAGCATTTT. Translating it yields CASSQDSGGRGQPQHF.

The J gene is TRBJ1-5, the V gene TRBV28; D not certain. V was clipped by 3 bases and J by 6 bases, with 12 bases between them. CDR3 length: 14 amino acids. The germline gives CDR1 MDHEN, CDR2 SYDVKM. CDR3 nucleotides: TGTGCCAGCAGTTTGAACTCCGGGCCTCAGCCCCAGCATTTT. Amino acid sequence: CASSLNSGPQPQHF.

The DNA of the CDR3 is TGTGCCAGCAGCTTAGCTTCTTGGACTGAAGCTTTCTTT. Protein: CASSLASWTEAFF. The chain recombines TRBV11-2 with TRBJ1-1; unclear D gene. This CDR3 is built from 13 residues. Trimming removed 1 base from V and 5 bases from J, with 8 bases in between. Germline loops: CDR1 SGHAT, CDR2 FQNNGV.

This sequence joins TRBV2 and TRBJ2-2, with a tentative D call TRBD2 (5 bases). The germline CDR1 and CDR2 sequences are SNHLY and FYNNEI. The CDR3 has 15 amino acids. V lost 1 base and J lost 4, with 10 bases in between. In nucleotides, the CDR3 is TGTGCCAGCAGTGAAGGGGCTAGCCGCACCGGGGAGCTGTTTTTT. Its translation: CASSEGASRTGELFF.